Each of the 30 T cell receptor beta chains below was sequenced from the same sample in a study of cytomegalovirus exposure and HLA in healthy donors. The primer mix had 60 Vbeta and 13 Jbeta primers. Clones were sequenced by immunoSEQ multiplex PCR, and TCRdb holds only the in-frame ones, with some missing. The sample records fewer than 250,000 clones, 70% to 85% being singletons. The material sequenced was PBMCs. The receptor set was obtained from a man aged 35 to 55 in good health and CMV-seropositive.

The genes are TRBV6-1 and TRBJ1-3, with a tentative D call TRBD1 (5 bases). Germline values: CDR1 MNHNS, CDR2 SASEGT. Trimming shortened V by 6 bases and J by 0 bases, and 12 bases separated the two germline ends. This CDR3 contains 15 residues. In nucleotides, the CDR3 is TGTGCCAGCAGCGCGACAGCGAACTCTGGAAACACCATATATTTT. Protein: CASSATANSGNTIYF.

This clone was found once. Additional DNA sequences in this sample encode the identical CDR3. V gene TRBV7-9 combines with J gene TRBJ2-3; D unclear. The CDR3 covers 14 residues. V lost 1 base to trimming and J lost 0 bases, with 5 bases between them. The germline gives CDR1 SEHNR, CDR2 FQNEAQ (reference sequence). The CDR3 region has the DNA TGTGCCAGCAGCTTAGAGAGGAGCACAGATACGCAGTATTTT. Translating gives CASSLERSTDTQYF.

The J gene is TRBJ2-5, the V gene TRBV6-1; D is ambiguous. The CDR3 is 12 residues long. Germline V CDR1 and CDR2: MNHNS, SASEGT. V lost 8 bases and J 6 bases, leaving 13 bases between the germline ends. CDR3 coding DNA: TGTGCCAGCCTGACGGTTGGGCAGACCCAGTACTTC. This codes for CASLTVGQTQYF.

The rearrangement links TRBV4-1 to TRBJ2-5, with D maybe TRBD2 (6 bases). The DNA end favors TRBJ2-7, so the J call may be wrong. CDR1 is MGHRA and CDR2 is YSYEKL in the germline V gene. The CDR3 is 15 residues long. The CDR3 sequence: CASRDRDQLATEQYF. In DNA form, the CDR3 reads TGCGCCAGCAGGGACCGGGACCAACTAGCTACCGAGCAGTACTTC.

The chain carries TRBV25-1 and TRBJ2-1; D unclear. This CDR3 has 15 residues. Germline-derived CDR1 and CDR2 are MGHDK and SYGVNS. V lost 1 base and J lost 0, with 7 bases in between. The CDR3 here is CASSELGASYNEQFF. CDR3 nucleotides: TGTGCCAGCAGTGAATTGGGCGCCTCCTACAATGAGCAGTTCTTC.

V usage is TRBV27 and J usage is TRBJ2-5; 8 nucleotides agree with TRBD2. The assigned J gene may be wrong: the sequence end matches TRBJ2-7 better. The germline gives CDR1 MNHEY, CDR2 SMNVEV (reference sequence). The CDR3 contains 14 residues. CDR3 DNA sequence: TGTGCCAGCAGTCCCGGACTAGCACTCTACGAGCAGTACTTC. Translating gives CASSPGLALYEQYF.

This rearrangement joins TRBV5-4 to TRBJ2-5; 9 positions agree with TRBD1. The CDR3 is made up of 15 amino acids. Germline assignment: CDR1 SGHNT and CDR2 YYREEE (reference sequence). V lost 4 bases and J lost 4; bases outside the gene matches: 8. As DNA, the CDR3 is TGTGCCAGCAGCCACAGGGACAGGGATATAGAGACCCAGTACTTC. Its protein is CASSHRDRDIETQYF.

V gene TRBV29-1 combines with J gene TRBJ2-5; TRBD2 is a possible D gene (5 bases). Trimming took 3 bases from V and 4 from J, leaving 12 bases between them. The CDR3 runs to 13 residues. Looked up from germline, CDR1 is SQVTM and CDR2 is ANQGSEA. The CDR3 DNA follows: TGCAGCGTTGATAACCCTGGGAGAGAGACCCAGTACTTC. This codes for CSVDNPGRETQYF.

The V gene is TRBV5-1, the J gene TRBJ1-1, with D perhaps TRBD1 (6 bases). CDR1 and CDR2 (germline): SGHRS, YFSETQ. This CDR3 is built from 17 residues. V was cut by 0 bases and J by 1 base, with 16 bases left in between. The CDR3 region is CASSLAGAGEGNTEAFF. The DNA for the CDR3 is TGCGCCAGCAGCTTGGCCGGGGCAGGGGAGGGGAACACTGAAGCTTTCTTT.

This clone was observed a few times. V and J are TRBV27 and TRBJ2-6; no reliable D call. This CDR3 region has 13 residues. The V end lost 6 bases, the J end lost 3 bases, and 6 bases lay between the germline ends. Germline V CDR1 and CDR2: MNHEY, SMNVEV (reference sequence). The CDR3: CASRVVGANVLTF. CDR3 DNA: TGTGCCAGCAGGGTAGTTGGGGCCAACGTCCTGACTTTC.

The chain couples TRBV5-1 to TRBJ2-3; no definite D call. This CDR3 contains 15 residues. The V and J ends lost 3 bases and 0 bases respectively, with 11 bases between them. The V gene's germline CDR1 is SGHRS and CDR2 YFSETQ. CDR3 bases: TGCGCCAGCAGCTCCGGGTCCTCTAGCACAGATACGCAGTATTTT. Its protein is CASSSGSSSTDTQYF.

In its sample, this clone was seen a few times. CDR3 nucleotides: TGTGCCAGCAGTTTGCCTCCCGGGACTTACTATGGCTACACCTTC. Translated, it gives CASSLPPGTYYGYTF. The chain links TRBV28 to TRBJ1-2; TRBD1 is a possible D gene (5 bases). The CDR3 covers 15 residues. Germline-derived CDR1 and CDR2 are MDHEN and SYDVKM. Trimming removed 3 bases from V and 3 bases from J, with 14 bases in between.

The chain's CDR3 is CASSLELVGRGYEQYF. The CDR3 coding sequence is TGTGCCAGCAGCTTAGAATTAGTGGGCAGGGGGTACGAGCAGTACTTC. V usage is TRBV7-8 and J usage is TRBJ2-7; TRBD1 aligns across 7 bases. Germline V gene lookup returns CDR1 SGHVS and CDR2 FQNEAQ. V shed 1 base and J 4 bases; nucleotides not matched to a gene: 10. The CDR3 extends over 16 amino acids.

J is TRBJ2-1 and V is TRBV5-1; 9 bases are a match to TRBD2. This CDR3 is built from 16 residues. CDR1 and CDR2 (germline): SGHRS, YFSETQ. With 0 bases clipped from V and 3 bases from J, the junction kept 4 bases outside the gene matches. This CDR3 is CASSLGSGGFYNEQFF. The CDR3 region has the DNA TGCGCCAGCAGCTTGGGGAGCGGGGGGTTCTACAATGAGCAGTTCTTC. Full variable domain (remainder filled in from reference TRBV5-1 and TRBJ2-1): KAGVTQTPRYLIKTRGQQVTLSCSPISGHRSVSWYQQTPGQGLQFLFEYFSETQRNKGNFPGRFSGRQFSNSRSEMNVSTLELGDSALYLCASSLGSGGFYNEQFFGPGTRLTVL.

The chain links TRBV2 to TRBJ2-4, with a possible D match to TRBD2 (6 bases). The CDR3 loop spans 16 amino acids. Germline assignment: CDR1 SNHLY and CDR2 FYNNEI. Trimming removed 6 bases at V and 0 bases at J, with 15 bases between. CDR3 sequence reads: CASRQRDSLAKNIQYF. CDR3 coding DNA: TGTGCCAGCAGGCAACGGGACTCCTTAGCCAAAAACATTCAGTACTTC.

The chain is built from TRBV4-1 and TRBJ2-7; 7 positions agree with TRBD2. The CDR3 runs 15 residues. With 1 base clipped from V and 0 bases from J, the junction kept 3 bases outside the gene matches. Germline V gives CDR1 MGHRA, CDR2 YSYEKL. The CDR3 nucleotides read TGCGCCAGCAGCCAAGCCCTAGCGGACTCCTACGAGCAGTACTTC. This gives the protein CASSQALADSYEQYF.

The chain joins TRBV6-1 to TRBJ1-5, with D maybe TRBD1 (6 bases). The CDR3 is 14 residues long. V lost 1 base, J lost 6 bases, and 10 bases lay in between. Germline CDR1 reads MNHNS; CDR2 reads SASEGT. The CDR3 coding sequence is TGTGCCAGCAGTGAAGGGGGGGGGCGTCAGCCCCAGCATTTT. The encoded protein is CASSEGGGRQPQHF.

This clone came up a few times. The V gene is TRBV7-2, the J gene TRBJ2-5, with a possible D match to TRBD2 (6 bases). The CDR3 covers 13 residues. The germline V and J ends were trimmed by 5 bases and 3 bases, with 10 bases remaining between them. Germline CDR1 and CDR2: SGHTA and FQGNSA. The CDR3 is CASSGTREETQYF. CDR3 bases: TGTGCCAGCAGCGGGACTCGGGAAGAGACCCAGTACTTC.

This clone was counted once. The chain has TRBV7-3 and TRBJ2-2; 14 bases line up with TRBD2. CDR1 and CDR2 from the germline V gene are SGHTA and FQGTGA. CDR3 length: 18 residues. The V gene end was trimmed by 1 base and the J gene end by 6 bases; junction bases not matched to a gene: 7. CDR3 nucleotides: TGTGCCAGCAGCTTAAATGCACCGGGACTAGCGGGGGCCGGGGAGCTGTTTTTT. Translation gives CASSLNAPGLAGAGELFF. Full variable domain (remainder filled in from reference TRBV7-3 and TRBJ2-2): GAGVSQTPSNKVTEKGKYVELRCDPISGHTALYWYRQSLGQGPEFLIYFQGTGAADDSGLPNDRFFAVRPEGSVSTLKIQRTERGDSAVYLCASSLNAPGLAGAGELFFGEGSRLTVL.

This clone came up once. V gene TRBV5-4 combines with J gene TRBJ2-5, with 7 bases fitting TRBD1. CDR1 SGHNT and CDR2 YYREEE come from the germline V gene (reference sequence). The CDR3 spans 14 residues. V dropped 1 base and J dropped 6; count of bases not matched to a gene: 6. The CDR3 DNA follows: TGTGCCAGCAGCTTGCAGGGGGTGGTGAAGACCCAGTACTTC. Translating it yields CASSLQGVVKTQYF.

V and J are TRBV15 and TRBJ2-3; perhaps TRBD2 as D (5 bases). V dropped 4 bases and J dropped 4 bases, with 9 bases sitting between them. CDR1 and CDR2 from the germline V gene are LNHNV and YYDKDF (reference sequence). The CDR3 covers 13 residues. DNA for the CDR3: TGTGCCACCAGCAACGGACTTGCAGATACGCAGTATTTT. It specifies CATSNGLADTQYF.

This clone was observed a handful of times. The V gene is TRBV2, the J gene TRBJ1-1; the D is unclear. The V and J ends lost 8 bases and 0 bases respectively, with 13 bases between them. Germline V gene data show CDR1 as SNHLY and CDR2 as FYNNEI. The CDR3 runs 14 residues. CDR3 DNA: TGTGCCAGCTACTACGGGAGAATGAACACTGAAGCTTTCTTT. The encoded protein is CASYYGRMNTEAFF.

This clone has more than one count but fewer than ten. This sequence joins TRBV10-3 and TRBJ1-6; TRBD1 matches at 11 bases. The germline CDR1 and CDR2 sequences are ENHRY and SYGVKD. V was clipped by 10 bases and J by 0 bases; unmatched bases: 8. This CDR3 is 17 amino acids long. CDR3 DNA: TGTGCCACTCGAGGACAGGGGGCCAGCTCCTATAATTCACCCCTCCACTTT. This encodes CATRGQGASSYNSPLHF.

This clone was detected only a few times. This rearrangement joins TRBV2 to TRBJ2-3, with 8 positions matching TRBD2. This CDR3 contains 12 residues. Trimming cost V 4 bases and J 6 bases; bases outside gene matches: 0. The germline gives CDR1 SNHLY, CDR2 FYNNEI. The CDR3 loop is CASSGLADTQYF. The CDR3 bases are TGTGCCAGCAGTGGACTAGCGGATACGCAGTATTTT.

CDR3 in amino acids: CASSTGTANSGNTIYF. CDR3 coding DNA: TGTGCCAGCAGCACGGGGACAGCCAACTCTGGAAACACCATATATTTT. The chain couples TRBV5-4 to TRBJ1-3; 7 positions match TRBD1. The CDR3 spans 16 residues. CDR1 and CDR2 from the germline V gene are SGHNT and YYREEE (reference sequence). With 4 bases clipped from V and 0 bases from J, the junction kept 7 bases outside the gene matches. The entire variable domain, with the rest obtained from reference TRBV5-4 and TRBJ1-3, is as follows: ETGVTQSPTHLIKTRGQQVTLRCSSQSGHNTVSWYQQALGQGPQFIFQYYREEENGRGNFPPRFSGLQFPNYSSELNVNALELDDSALYLCASSTGTANSGNTIYFGEGSWLTVV.

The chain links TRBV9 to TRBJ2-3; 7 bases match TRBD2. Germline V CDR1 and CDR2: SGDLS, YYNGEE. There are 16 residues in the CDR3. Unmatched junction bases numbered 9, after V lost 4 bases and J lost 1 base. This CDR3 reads CASSPSGGSGTDTQYF. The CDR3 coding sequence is TGTGCCAGCAGCCCCTCGGGGGGTAGCGGCACAGATACGCAGTATTTT.

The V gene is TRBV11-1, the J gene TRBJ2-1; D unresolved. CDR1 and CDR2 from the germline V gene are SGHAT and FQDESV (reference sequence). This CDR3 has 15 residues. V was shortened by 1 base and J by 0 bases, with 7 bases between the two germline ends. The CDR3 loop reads CASSLGASSYNEQFF. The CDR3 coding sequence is TGTGCCAGCAGCTTAGGGGCGAGCTCCTACAATGAGCAGTTCTTC.

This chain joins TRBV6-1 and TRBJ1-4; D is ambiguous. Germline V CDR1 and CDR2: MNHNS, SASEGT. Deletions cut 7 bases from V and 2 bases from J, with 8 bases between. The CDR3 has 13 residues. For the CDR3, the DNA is TGTGCCAGCACGCGGGAGACTAATGAAAAACTGTTTTTT. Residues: CASTRETNEKLFF.

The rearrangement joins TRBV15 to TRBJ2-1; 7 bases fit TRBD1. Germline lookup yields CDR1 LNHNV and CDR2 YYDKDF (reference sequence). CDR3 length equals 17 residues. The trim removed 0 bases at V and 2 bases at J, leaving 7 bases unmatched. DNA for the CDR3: TGTGCCACCAGCAGAGATCCAACAGGGGCGCCCTACAATGAGCAGTTCTTC. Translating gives CATSRDPTGAPYNEQFF.

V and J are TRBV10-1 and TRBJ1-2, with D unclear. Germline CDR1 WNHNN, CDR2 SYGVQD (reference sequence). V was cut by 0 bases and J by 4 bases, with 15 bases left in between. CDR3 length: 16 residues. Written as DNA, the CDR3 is TGCGCCAGCAGTGAGTCGGCGGATCCCTTTGGCTATGGCTACACCTTC. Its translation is CASSESADPFGYGYTF.